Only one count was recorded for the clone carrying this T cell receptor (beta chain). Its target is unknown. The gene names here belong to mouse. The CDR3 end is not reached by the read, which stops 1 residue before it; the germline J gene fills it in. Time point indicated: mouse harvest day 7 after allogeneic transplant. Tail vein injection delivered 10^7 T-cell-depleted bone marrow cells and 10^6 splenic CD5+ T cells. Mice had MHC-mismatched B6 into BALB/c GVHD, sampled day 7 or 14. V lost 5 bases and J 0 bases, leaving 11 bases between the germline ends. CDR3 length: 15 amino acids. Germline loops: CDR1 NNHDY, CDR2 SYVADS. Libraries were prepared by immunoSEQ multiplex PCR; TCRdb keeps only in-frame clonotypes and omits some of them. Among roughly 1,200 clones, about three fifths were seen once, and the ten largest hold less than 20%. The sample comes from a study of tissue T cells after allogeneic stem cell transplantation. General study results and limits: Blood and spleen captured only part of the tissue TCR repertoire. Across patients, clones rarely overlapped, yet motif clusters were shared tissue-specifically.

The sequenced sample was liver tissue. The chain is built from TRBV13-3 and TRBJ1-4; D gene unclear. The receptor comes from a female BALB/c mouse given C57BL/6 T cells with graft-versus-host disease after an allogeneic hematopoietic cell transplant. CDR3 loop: CASSPTEFSNERLFF. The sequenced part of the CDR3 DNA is TGTGCCAGCAGCCCAACGGAATTTTCCAACGAAAGATTATTT.